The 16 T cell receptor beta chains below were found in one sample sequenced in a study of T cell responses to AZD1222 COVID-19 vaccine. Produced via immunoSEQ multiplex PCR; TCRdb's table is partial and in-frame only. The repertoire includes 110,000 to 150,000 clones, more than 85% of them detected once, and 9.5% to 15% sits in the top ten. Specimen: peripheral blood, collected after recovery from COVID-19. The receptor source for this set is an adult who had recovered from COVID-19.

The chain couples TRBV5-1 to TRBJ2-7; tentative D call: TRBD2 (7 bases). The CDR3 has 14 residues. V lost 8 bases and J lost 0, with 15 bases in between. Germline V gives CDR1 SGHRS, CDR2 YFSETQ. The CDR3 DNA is TGCGCCAGTACGGCGGGGGCCTCCTCCTACGAGCAGTACTTC. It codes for CASTAGASSYEQYF.

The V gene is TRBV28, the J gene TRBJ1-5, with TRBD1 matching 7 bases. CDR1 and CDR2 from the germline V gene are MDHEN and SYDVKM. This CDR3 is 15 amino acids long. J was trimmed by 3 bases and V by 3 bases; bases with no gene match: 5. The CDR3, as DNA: TGTGCCAGCAGTTTGGGGGACAGTTACAATCAGCCCCAGCATTTT. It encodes CASSLGDSYNQPQHF.

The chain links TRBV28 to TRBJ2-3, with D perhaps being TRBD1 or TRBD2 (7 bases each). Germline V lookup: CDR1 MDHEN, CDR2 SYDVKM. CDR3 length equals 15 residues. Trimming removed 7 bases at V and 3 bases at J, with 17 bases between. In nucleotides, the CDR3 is TGTGCCAGCACCCCAGGGGGGGGATTGACAGATACGCAGTATTTT. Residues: CASTPGGGLTDTQYF.

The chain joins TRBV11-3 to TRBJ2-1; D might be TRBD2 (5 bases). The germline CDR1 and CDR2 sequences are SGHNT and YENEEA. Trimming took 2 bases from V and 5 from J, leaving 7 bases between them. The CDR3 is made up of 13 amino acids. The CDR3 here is CASSLSRDNEQFF. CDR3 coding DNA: TGTGCCAGCAGCTTATCGAGGGACAATGAGCAGTTCTTC.

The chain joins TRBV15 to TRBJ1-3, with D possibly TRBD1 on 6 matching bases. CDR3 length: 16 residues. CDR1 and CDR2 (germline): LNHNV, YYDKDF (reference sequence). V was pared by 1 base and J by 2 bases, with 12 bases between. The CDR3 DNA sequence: TGTGCCACCAGCAGAGGTCGGACAGATACTGGAAACACCATATATTTT. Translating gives CATSRGRTDTGNTIYF.

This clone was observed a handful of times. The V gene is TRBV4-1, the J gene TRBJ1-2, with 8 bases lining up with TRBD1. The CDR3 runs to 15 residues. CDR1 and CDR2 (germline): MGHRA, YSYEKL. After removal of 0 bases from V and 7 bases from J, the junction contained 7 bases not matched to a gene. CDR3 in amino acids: CASSQERQGARGYTF. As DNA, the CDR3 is TGCGCCAGCAGCCAAGAAAGGCAGGGGGCACGTGGCTACACCTTC.

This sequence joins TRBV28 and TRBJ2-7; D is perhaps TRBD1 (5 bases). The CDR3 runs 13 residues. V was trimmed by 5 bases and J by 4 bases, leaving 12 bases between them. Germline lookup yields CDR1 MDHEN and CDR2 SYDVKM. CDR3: CASSPGQRYEQYF. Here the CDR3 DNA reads TGTGCCAGCAGTCCAGGACAAAGATACGAGCAGTACTTC.

The CDR3 bases are TGTGCCATCAGTGATACGGGGACTAGCGGGAAAGGGTCCTACAATGAGCAGTTCTTC. Residues: CAISDTGTSGKGSYNEQFF. The chain is built from TRBV10-3 and TRBJ2-1, with 13 bases aligning to TRBD2. The CDR3 contains 19 residues. CDR1 is ENHRY and CDR2 is SYGVKD in the germline V gene. J gave up 1 base and V 3 bases, and 9 bases lay outside the gene matches.

CDR3 loop: CASRRGDNYGYTF. CDR3 nucleotides: TGCGCCAGCAGGAGGGGTGATAACTATGGCTACACCTTC. V usage is TRBV5-1 and J usage is TRBJ1-2, with D maybe TRBD1 (5 bases). Germline V gene data show CDR1 as SGHRS and CDR2 as YFSETQ. The CDR3 sequence is 13 residues long. V shed 5 bases and J shed 1 base, with 9 bases lying between them.

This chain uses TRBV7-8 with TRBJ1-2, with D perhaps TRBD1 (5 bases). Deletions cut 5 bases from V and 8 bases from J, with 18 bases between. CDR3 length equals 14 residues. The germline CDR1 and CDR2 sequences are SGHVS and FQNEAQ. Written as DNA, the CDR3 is TGTGCCAGCAGCCCCCGGTTACAGGCGGGCGGCTACACCTTC. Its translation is CASSPRLQAGGYTF.

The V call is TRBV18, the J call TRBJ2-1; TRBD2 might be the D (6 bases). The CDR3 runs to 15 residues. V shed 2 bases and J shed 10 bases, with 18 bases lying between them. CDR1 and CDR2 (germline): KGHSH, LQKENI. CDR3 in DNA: TGTGCCAGCTCACCAGCAAGGGACCTTAGCGGCGAGCAGTTCTTC. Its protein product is CASSPARDLSGEQFF.

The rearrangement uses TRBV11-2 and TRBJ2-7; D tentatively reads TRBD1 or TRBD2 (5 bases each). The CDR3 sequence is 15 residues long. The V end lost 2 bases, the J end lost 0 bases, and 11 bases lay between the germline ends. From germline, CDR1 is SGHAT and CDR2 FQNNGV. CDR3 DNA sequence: TGTGCCAGCAGCTTAAATGGGGGTAGCTCCTACGAGCAGTACTTC. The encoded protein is CASSLNGGSSYEQYF. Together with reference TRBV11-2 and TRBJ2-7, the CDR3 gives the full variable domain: EAGVAQSPRYKIIEKRQSVAFWCNPISGHATLYWYQQILGQGPKLLIQFQNNGVVDDSQLPKDRFSAERLKGVDSTLKIQPAKLEDSAVYLCASSLNGGSSYEQYFGPGTRLTVT.

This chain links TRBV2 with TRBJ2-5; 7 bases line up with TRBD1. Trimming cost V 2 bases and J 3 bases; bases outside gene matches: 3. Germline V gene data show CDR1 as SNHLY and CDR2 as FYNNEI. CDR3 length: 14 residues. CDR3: CASSERDRKETQYF. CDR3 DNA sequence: TGTGCCAGCAGTGAAAGGGACAGAAAAGAGACCCAGTACTTC.

CDR3 sequence: CASSLDSSNQPQHF. DNA of the CDR3: TGTGCCAGCAGCCTTGACAGTAGCAATCAGCCCCAGCATTTT. The J gene is TRBJ1-5, the V gene TRBV6-5; D is perhaps TRBD1 (5 bases). Trimming removed 6 bases at V and 0 bases at J, with 9 bases between. This CDR3 spans 14 amino acids. Germline V CDR1 and CDR2: MNHEY, SVGAGI.

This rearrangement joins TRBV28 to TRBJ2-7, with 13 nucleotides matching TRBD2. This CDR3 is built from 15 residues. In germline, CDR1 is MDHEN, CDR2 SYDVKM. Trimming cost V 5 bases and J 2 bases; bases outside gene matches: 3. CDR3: CASSDTSGRAYEQYF. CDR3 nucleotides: TGTGCCAGCAGTGATACTAGCGGGAGGGCCTACGAGCAGTACTTC.

Here the CDR3 reads CASSTVSGQENQSGYTF. Here the CDR3 DNA reads TGTGCCAGTAGTACCGTATCGGGACAGGAGAATCAAAGTGGCTACACCTTC. This chain links TRBV19 with TRBJ1-2, with 8 positions matching TRBD1. The J segment lost 7 bases and the V segment lost 4 bases, leaving 17 bases of the junction unmatched. Looked up from germline, CDR1 is LNHDA and CDR2 is SQIVND (reference sequence). This CDR3 is 17 amino acids long.